This record concerns one TCR beta chain sequence. Its antigen is unidentified. The source of the sample is a study of vaccination and CD4 T cells after COVID-19. The assay that was used to sequence DNA from cultured CD4+ T cells was the Oncomine TCR Beta short-read assay. TCRdb re-analysed the PCR reads in MiXCR, keeping a single row per CDR3 protein. This table holds about 12,000 distinct CDR3 sequences, 55% to 75% found once. The treatment is: roughly ten-day PBMC culture with coronavirus spike peptide pools or control peptides (ViraFEST assay). Germline V gene sequence: CDR1 SEHNR, CDR2 FQNEAQ (reference sequence). J lost 8 bases, V lost 5 bases, and 4 bases had no gene match. CDR3 length: 14 amino acids.

The specimen was CD4+ T cells from blood, cultured in vitro. This sequence was found in a human donor who had recovered from COVID-19. The rearrangement joins TRBV7-9 to TRBJ1-6; 9 nucleotides line up with TRBD1. This CDR3 is CASSRTGGDSPLHF. Written as DNA, the CDR3 is TGTGCCAGCAGCCGAACAGGGGGCGATTCACCCCTCCACTTT.